This T cell receptor beta chain appears in the sequencing data of a study of blood T cell repertoires in COVID-19. Germline V lookup: CDR1 SGHRS, CDR2 YFSETQ. The CDR3 totals 14 residues. V was cut by 0 bases and J by 6 bases, with 12 bases left in between. Original processing methods: The assay estimated nucleated cells by amplifying reference gene primers. Libraries were prepared by immunoSEQ multiplex PCR; TCRdb keeps only in-frame clonotypes and omits some of them. That table is the source of V, J and clone size, and D and trimming were worked out from the DNA. Seen here are about 210,000 clones, around 92% observed once, and the top ten hold around 1.2%.

The chain employs TRBV5-1 and TRBJ1-2; D not resolved. The receptor was derived from a man aged 25 to 45 with acute or convalescent COVID-19. The sequenced material came from peripheral blood. This CDR3 reads CASSLVTAGDGYTF. The CDR3, as DNA: TGCGCCAGCAGCTTGGTTACAGCCGGGGATGGCTACACCTTC.